The table lists the clone carrying this T cell receptor (beta chain) with many counts. Trimming removed 4 bases at V and 5 bases at J, with 18 bases between. Germline-derived CDR1 and CDR2 are SGHRS and YFSETQ. This CDR3 is built from 15 residues. Breast cancer patients provided tissue from their axillary draining lymph nodes. The sample is drawn from a study of breast tumors, draining lymph nodes, adjacent tissues. TCRdb re-called the multiplex PCR reads with MiXCR, one entry per CDR3 protein. The sample gives tens of thousands of distinct CDR3 sequences, around 28% of which show up once; 8% to 9% is in the top ten.

The chain combines TRBV5-1 with TRBJ2-5, with a tentative D call TRBD1 (6 bases). Material for sequencing was axillary lymph node tissue. The source is a female donor with breast cancer. Some clones in this sample may be carry-over from other donors' samples. CDR3 sequence reads: CASSLAQGGPETQYF. CDR3 bases: TGCGCCAGCAGCCTCGCACAGGGTGGGCCCGAGACCCAGTACTTC.